The following is a T cell receptor beta chain sequence with its context. Its antigen is not identified. Assay: immunoSEQ multiplex PCR; the TCRdb copy retains only in-frame clones and omits some. The sample has tens of thousands of clones, 88% seen once. Trimming shortened V by 2 bases and J by 2 bases, and 12 bases separated the two germline ends. Germline CDR1 and CDR2: SGHAT and FQDESV (reference sequence). CDR3 size: 15 residues. This sample was included in a study of T cells in localized non-small cell lung cancer. Overall study results and limits: Out of the top 100 tumor clones, a median about 57 were seen in adjacent lung. The tumor had only one region sequenced, so heterogeneity remains possible.

Sequenced material: peripheral blood, taken before any cancer treatment. This receptor was taken from a female donor at least 60 years old with stage III squamous cell lung carcinoma. The chain joins TRBV11-1 to TRBJ1-1, with D possibly TRBD1 on 6 matching bases. This chain's CDR3 is CASSLTGTLNTEAFF. The DNA for the CDR3 is TGTGCCAGCAGCTTAACCGGGACACTCAACACTGAAGCTTTCTTT. Using reference TRBV11-1 and TRBJ1-1 for the parts outside the CDR3, the full variable domain is EAEVAQSPRYKITEKSQAVAFWCDPISGHATLYWYRQILGQGPELLVQFQDESVVDDSQLPKDRFSAERLKGVDSTLKIQPAELGDSAMYLCASSLTGTLNTEAFFGQGTRLTVV.